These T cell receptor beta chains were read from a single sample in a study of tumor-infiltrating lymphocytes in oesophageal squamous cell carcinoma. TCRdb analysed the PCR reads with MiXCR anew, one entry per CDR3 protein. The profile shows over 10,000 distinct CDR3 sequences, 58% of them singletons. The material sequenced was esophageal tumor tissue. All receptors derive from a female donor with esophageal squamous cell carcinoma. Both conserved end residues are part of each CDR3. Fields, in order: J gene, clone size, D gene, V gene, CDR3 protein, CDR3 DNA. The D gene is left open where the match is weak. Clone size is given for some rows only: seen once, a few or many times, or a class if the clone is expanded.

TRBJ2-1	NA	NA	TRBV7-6	CASSRGVDEQFF	TGTGCCAGCAGCAGGGGGGTCGATGAGCAGTTCTTC
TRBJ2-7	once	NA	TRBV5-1	CASSAFRKNTGELYF	TGCGCCAGCAGCGCCTTCCGGAAGAACACCGGGGAGCTGTACTTC
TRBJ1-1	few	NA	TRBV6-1	CATHPPVWNTEAFF	TGTGCCACACATCCCCCGGTTTGGAACACTGAAGCTTTCTTT
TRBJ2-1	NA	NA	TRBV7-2	CASSSMLTAYNEQFF	TGTGCCAGCAGCTCGATGCTTACAGCCTACAATGAGCAGTTCTTC
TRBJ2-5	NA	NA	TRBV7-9	CASSFSENRVGEQYF	TGTGCCAGCAGCTTTTCGGAAAACAGGGTAGGGGAGCAGTACTTC
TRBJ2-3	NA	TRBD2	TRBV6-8	CASSAGTSGRLTDTQYF	TGTGCCAGCAGTGCCGGGACTAGCGGGAGGCTCACAGATACGCAGTATTTT
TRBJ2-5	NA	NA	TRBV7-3	CASSLGPGTREQYF	TGTGCCAGCAGCTTGGGGCCAGGGACGAGGGAGCAGTACTTC
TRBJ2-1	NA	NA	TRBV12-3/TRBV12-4	CASSLMGSEQFF	TGTGCCAGCAGTTTAATGGGGAGTGAGCAGTTCTTC
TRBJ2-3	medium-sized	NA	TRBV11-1	CASSNWDLTDTQYF	TGTGCCAGCAGCAACTGGGACCTCACAGATACGCAGTATTTT
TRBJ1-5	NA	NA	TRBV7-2	CASGLRRYQPQHF	TGTGCCAGCGGCTTAAGGAGGTATCAGCCCCAGCATTTT
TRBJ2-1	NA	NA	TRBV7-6	CASSLEGTSIPYNEQFF	TGTGCCAGCAGCTTAGAAGGAACTAGCATCCCCTACAATGAGCAGTTCTTC
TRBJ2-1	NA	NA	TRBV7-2	CASSFPGRAGGEQFF	TGTGCCAGCAGCTTCCCGGGACGAGCTGGCGGTGAGCAGTTCTTC
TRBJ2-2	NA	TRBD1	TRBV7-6	CASSLMRGDRAHTGELFF	TGTGCCAGCAGCTTAATGCGCGGAGACAGGGCCCACACCGGGGAGCTGTTTTTT
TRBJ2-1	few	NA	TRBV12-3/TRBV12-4	CASSLLGGRGGEQFF	TGTGCCAGCAGTTTACTTGGCGGGAGAGGGGGTGAGCAGTTCTTC
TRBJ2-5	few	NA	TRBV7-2	CASSLSRGIETQYF	TGTGCCAGCAGCTTATCTCGGGGAATAGAGACCCAGTACTTC
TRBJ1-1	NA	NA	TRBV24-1	CATSDSGQNTEAFF	TGTGCCACCAGTGACTCGGGACAGAACACTGAAGCTTTCTTT
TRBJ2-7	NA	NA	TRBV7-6	CASSYRIGGAAYEQYF	TGTGCCAGCAGCTACCGGATTGGCGGGGCGGCCTACGAGCAGTACTTC
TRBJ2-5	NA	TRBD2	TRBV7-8	CASSLGGSDGRAIETQYF	TGTGCCAGCAGCTTAGGTGGGTCGGACGGGAGGGCCATAGAGACCCAGTACTTC
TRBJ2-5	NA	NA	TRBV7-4	CASTLGPNEQYF	TGTGCCAGCACTCTAGGGCCCAATGAGCAGTACTTC
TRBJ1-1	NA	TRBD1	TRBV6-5	CASTKRTGVNTEAFF	TGTGCCAGCACCAAGAGGACAGGGGTCAACACTGAAGCTTTCTTT
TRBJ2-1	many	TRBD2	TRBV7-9	CASSPRTSGRNVEQFF	TGTGCCAGCAGCCCGCGGACTAGCGGGAGGAATGTTGAGCAGTTCTTC
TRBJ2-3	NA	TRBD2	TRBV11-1	CASSLAGLAGGAADTQYF	TGTGCCAGCAGCTTAGCTGGACTAGCGGGAGGTGCCGCAGATACGCAGTATTTT
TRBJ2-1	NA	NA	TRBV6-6	CASSASGHEQFF	TGTGCCAGCAGTGCGAGCGGGCATGAGCAGTTCTTC
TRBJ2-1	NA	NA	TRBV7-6	CASSLKGGLSSYNEQFF	TGTGCCAGCAGCTTAAAGGGGGGTTTAAGCTCCTACAATGAGCAGTTCTTC
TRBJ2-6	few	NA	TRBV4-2	CASSQERGSGANVLTF	TGTGCCAGCAGCCAAGAACGGGGCTCTGGGGCCAACGTCCTGACTTTC
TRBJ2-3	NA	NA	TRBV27	CASSLGGLAMGLTQYF	TGTGCCAGCAGTTTAGGCGGGCTAGCGATGGGGCTGACGCAGTATTTT
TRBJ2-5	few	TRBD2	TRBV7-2	CASSLWTSGGETQYF	TGTGCCAGCAGCTTATGGACTAGCGGTGGCGAGACCCAGTACTTC
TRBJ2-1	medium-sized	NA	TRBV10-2	CASSRVSHNEQFF	TGCGCCAGCAGTCGGGTCAGCCACAATGAGCAGTTCTTC
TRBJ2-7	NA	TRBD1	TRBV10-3	CAISSSGTGGSYEQYF	TGTGCCATCAGTTCATCCGGGACAGGGGGTTCCTACGAGCAGTACTTC
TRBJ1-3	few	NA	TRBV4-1	CASSQDRGSGNTIYF	TGCGCCAGCAGCCAAGACCGGGGGTCTGGAAACACCATATATTTT
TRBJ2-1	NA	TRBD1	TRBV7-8	CASSNRQGANEQFF	TGTGCCAGCAGCAACAGACAGGGGGCCAATGAGCAGTTCTTC
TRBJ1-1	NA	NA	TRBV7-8	CASSLGGEGTEAFF	TGTGCCAGCAGCTTAGGGGGGGAAGGCACTGAAGCTTTCTTT
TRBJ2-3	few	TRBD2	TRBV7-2	CASSPTSGANTDTQYF	TGTGCCAGCAGCCCGACTAGCGGGGCAAACACAGATACGCAGTATTTT
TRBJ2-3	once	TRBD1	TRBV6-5	CASSARTGAVNTDTQYF	TGTGCCAGCAGTGCGCGGACAGGGGCAGTGAACACAGATACGCAGTATTTT
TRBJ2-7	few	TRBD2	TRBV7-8	CASSIAGDEQYF	TGTGCCAGCAGCATAGCGGGAGACGAGCAGTACTTC
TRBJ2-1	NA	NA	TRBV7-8	CASSLATSTVSYNEQFF	TGTGCCAGCAGCTTAGCGACTAGTACCGTCTCCTACAATGAGCAGTTCTTC
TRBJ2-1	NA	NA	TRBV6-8	CASSKTGIGSPLHF	TGTGCCAGCAGTAAAACAGGGATTGGATCACCCCTCCACTTC
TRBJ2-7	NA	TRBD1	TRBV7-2	CASSLAHSGTGLYEQYF	TGTGCCAGCAGCTTAGCGCATTCAGGGACAGGACTGTACGAGCAGTACTTC
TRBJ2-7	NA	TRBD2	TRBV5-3	CASSSGLAGSLEQYF	TGTGCCAGCAGCTCCGGACTAGCGGGAAGTCTCGAGCAGTACTTC
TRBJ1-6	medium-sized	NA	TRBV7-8	CASSRPTEPLHF	TGTGCCAGCAGCCGCCCCACGGAGCCCCTCCACTTT
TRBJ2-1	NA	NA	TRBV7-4	CASSFGTSYNEQFF	TGTGCCAGCAGCTTTGGGACATCCTACAATGAGCAGTTCTTC
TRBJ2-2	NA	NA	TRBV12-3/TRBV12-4	CASSLVPNTGELFF	TGTGCCAGCAGTTTGGTGCCGAACACCGGGGAGCTGTTTTTT
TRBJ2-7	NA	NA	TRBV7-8	CVSSLGPGNYEQYF	TGTGTCAGCAGCTTAGGGCCAGGGAACTACGAGCAGTACTTC
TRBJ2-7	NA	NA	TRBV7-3	CASSLSWTAYEQYF	TGTGCCAGCAGCTTATCTTGGACAGCCTACGAGCAGTACTTC
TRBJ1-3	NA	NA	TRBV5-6	CASSLVGTGNTIYF	TGTGCCAGCAGCTTGGTGGGAACTGGAAACACCATATATTTT
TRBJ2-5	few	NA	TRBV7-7	CASSLGGECFEQYF	TGTGCTAGCAGCTTAGGGGGGGAGTGCTTTGAGCAGTACTTC
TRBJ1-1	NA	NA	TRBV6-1	CASSEHTANTEAFF	TGTGCCAGCAGTGAACATACAGCGAACACTGAAGCTTTCTTT
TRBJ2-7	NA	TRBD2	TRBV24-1	CATSDSGLGEGQYF	TGTGCCACCAGTGATTCGGGACTAGGCGAGGGGCAGTACTTC
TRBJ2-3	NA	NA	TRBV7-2	CASSSSDTQYF	TGTGCCAGCAGCTCTTCAGATACGCAGTATTTT
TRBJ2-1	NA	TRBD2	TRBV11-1	CASSPVSGGAYNEQFF	TGTGCCAGCAGCCCCGTTAGCGGGGGGGCCTACAATGAGCAGTTCTTC
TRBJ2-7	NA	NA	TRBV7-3	CASSFGPLAYEQYF	TGTGCCAGCAGCTTTGGACCACTGGCCTACGAGCAGTACTTC
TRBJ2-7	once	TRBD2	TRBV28	CASSPGLAGDYEQYF	TGTGCCAGCAGTCCTGGACTAGCGGGGGACTACGAGCAGTACTTC
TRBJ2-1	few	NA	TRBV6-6	CASSYGPGSYNEQFF	TGTGCCAGCAGTTATGGCCCAGGGTCCTACAATGAGCAGTTCTTC